These 5 T cell receptor beta chains share one sample of origin, sequenced in a study of T cell responses to AZD1222 COVID-19 vaccine. Libraries were prepared by immunoSEQ multiplex PCR; TCRdb keeps only in-frame clonotypes and omits some of them. The sample has 170,000 or so clones, around 90% seen once. The sample here was peripheral blood, taken on day 0 of AZD1222 vaccination. The source of these receptors is an adult in good health.

V usage is TRBV30 and J usage is TRBJ2-5, with D possibly being TRBD2 (6 bases). CDR1 and CDR2 (germline): GTSNPN, SVGIG (reference sequence). V was trimmed by 4 bases and J by 2 bases, leaving 17 bases between them. This CDR3 has 15 amino acids. CDR3 bases: TGTGCCTGGAAGAGGACAACTAGCCCTCAAGAGACCCAGTACTTC. Translation gives CAWKRTTSPQETQYF.

This sequence joins TRBV11-2 and TRBJ1-2, with 7 positions matching TRBD1. Germline CDR1 reads SGHAT; CDR2 reads FQNNGV. The V segment lost 4 bases and the J segment 8 bases; nucleotides outside the gene matches: 13. The CDR3 runs 15 residues. The CDR3 reads CASSSTSTGSMGYTF. Written as DNA, the CDR3 is TGTGCCAGCAGCTCCACCTCGACAGGGTCGATGGGCTACACCTTC.

This chain uses TRBV28 with TRBJ1-1, with D perhaps TRBD1 (5 bases). The CDR3 is made up of 15 amino acids. With 7 bases removed from V and 0 bases from J, the gap between germline ends came to 15 bases. Germline CDR1 is MDHEN and CDR2 is SYDVKM. CDR3: CASTRREGLNTEAFF. The DNA for the CDR3 is TGTGCCAGCACCCGCCGGGAGGGGTTGAACACTGAAGCTTTCTTT.

The rearrangement links TRBV10-3 to TRBJ1-5, with TRBD1 as a possible D gene (5 bases). The V gene lost 5 bases and the J gene lost 3 bases, with 20 bases spanning the gap. The CDR3 is 17 amino acids. Germline V gene lookup returns CDR1 ENHRY and CDR2 SYGVKD. In DNA form, the CDR3 reads TGTGCCATCAGTCAAGAGACGTGGGCAGGGAACAATCAGCCCCAGCATTTT. Residues: CAISQETWAGNNQPQHF.

The rearrangement joins TRBV7-9 to TRBJ2-3, with TRBD2 identical over 8 bases. This CDR3 contains 15 residues. In germline, CDR1 is SEHNR, CDR2 FQNEAQ (reference sequence). The J segment lost 0 bases and the V segment lost 5 bases, leaving 4 bases of the junction unmatched. The CDR3 bases are TGTGCCAGCAGCCGACTAGCGTCTAGCACAGATACGCAGTATTTT. Its translation: CASSRLASSTDTQYF.